This T cell receptor beta chain derives from a study of T cells in tuberculosis. After thawing and overnight rest, PBMC were stained with GMM-loaded CD1B tetramer, viability dye and anti-CD3 for sorting. C32 glucose monomycolate from Rhodococcus equi was loaded onto the CD1B tetramers. From each donor, some 100,000 tetramer-negative cells were sorted. This table comes from immunoSEQ multiplex PCR, and its TCRdb copy is limited to in-frame clones, with some not included. The data contain 55,000 to 70,000 clones, 65% to 90% of them singletons. This CDR3 contains 13 residues. Germline assignment: CDR1 SGHDN and CDR2 FVKESK. Trimming stripped 4 bases from V and 8 bases from J, with 14 bases between.

Sequences were obtained from CD1b-GMM tetramer-negative cells sorted from PBMCs. The receptor's source is an adult woman with latent tuberculosis. The gene calls are TRBV14 and TRBJ1-2, with a possible D match to TRBD1 (5 bases). CDR3 sequence: CASSPWGDEGYTF. The CDR3 DNA follows: TGTGCCAGCAGCCCCTGGGGGGATGAGGGCTACACCTTC.